These T cell receptor beta chains were read from a single sample in a study of patients and donors after allogeneic stem cell transplantation. In TCRdb, the RT-PCR reads were re-called with MiXCR into one record per CDR3 protein. The table has about 960,000 distinct CDR3 sequences, about a sixth seen once. The sequenced sample consisted of blood, either unsorted or a sorted T cell fraction (not recorded which). These receptors were obtained from a human donor who was either an allogeneic HSCT recipient or a stem cell or donor lymphocyte infusion donor (not recorded which). It is not recorded whose cells these are; they may come from a transplant donor. Each CDR3 is given with its conserved first and last residue. A D gene is named only where the DNA matches it firmly. The listing skips clone size in some rows; elsewhere it reads once, few, many or a size class.

many | TRBJ2-3 | TRBV6-6 | 12 | . | CASSLIEDTQYF | TGTGCCAGCAGTTTGATCGAAGATACGCAGTATTTT
. | TRBJ2-1 | TRBV4-1 | 15 | TRBD1 | CASSQRTGIYNEQFF | TGCGCCAGCAGCCAAAGGACAGGAATTTACAATGAGCAGTTCTTC
. | TRBJ2-5 | TRBV11-2 | 15 | . | CASRKPGRHQETQYF | TGTGCCAGCAGAAAACCGGGACGGCACCAAGAGACCCAGTACTTC
few | TRBJ2-1 | TRBV6-1 | 13 | . | CASRPTTYNEQFF | TGTGCCAGCAGACCCACAACGTACAATGAGCAGTTCTTC
few | TRBJ2-4 | TRBV5-1 | 11 | . | CASTYKNIQYF | TGCGCCAGCACCTACAAAAACATTCAGTACTTC
. | TRBJ2-5 | TRBV10-3 | 16 | TRBD1 | CAISESERGRKETQYF | TGTGCCATCAGTGAGTCGGAGAGGGGGCGCAAAGAGACCCAGTACTTC
. | TRBJ2-5 | TRBV24-1 | 17 | . | CATSDPGTYRGQETQYF | TGTGCCACCAGTGACCCCGGGACATACCGGGGGCAAGAGACCCAGTACTTC
few | TRBJ2-7 | TRBV7-9 | 16 | TRBD1 | CASSRTGQANSYEQYF | TGTGCCAGCAGCCGGACAGGCCAAGCTAACTCCTACGAGCAGTACTTC
few | TRBJ1-1 | TRBV12-3/TRBV12-4 | 14 | TRBD1 | CALRTGVVNTEAFF | TGTGCCTTACGGACAGGGGTCGTGAACACTGAAGCTTTCTTT
many | TRBJ1-2 | TRBV5-1 | 14 | . | CASSLDPGSYGYTF | TGCGCCAGCAGCTTGGATCCGGGCAGCTATGGCTACACCTTC
. | TRBJ2-7 | TRBV12-3/TRBV12-4 | 20 | TRBD1 | CASSRIPRRTGDRSSYEQYF | TGTGCCAGCAGCCGCATTCCAAGGAGGACAGGGGATAGGAGCTCCTACGAGCAGTACTTC
. | TRBJ2-7 | TRBV5-1 | 15 | . | CASSSVGGPTNEQYF | TGCGCCAGCAGCTCTGTTGGAGGACCAACCAACGAGCAGTACTTC
few | TRBJ1-5 | TRBV24-1 | 12 | . | CATSEYGQPQHF | TGTGCCACCAGTGAGTATGGGCAGCCCCAGCATTTT
. | TRBJ2-4 | TRBV21-1 | 15 | . | CASSYTGNSENIQYF | TGTGCCAGCAGCTACACAGGGAACTCTGAGAACATTCAGTACTTC
few | TRBJ2-1 | TRBV28 | 16 | TRBD2 | CASSYGGSKAYNEQFF | TGTGCCAGCAGTTATGGCGGGAGCAAAGCCTACAATGAGCAGTTCTTC
. | TRBJ1-1 | TRBV18 | 13 | . | CASSRQGEGVAFF | TGTGCCAGCTCGCGCCAGGGAGAAGGTGTAGCTTTCTTT
few | TRBJ2-7 | TRBV5-4 | 15 | . | CASTSLRGRTYEQYF | TGTGCCAGCACCTCCCTCCGGGGTAGGACCTACGAGCAGTACTTC
many | TRBJ2-1 | TRBV5-5 | 11 | . | CASSPRYEQFF | TGTGCCAGCAGCCCCAGATATGAGCAGTTCTTC
few | TRBJ1-1 | TRBV12-3/TRBV12-4 | 12 | . | CASSQFGTEAFF | TGTGCCAGCAGCCAGTTTGGCACTGAAGCTTTCTTT
. | TRBJ1-2 | TRBV19 | 12 | . | CASSPREDGYTF | TGTGCCAGTAGTCCGAGAGAGGATGGCTACACCTTC
. | TRBJ2-7 | TRBV18 | 13 | . | CASSPGPLLGEYF | TGTGCCAGCTCACCTGGGCCACTCCTAGGCGAGTACTTC
few | TRBJ1-1 | TRBV29-1 | 15 | TRBD1 | CSVMGDRGLVTEAFF | TGCAGCGTTATGGGGGACAGGGGGCTGGTGACTGAAGCTTTCTTT
once | TRBJ2-1 | TRBV24-1 | 15 | TRBD1 | CAISDFAGGINEQFF | TGTGCCATCAGTGATTTCGCAGGGGGCATAAATGAGCAGTTCTTC
few | TRBJ2-3 | TRBV5-1 | 17 | TRBD2 | CASSLRGLAGVVDTQYF | TGCGCCAGCAGCTTGCGTGGACTAGCGGGAGTGGTAGATACGCAGTATTTT
few | TRBJ2-1 | TRBV3-1 | 13 | . | CASSQADRNEQFF | TGTGCCAGCAGCCAAGCGGATCGCAATGAGCAGTTCTTC
few | TRBJ2-1 | TRBV9 | 13 | . | CASSVGGHNEQFF | TGTGCCAGCAGCGTGGGGGGCCACAATGAGCAGTTCTTC
many | TRBJ2-1 | TRBV5-1 | 15 | TRBD2 | CASTPSGFSYNEQFF | TGCGCCAGCACTCCTAGCGGGTTCTCCTACAATGAGCAGTTCTTC
once | TRBJ2-2 | TRBV29-1 | 13 | TRBD2 | CSGTSGGTGELFF | TGCAGCGGGACCAGCGGGGGCACCGGGGAGCTGTTTTTT
. | TRBJ1-5 | TRBV3-1 | 15 | . | CASSQGKLSNQPQHF | TGTGCCAGCAGCCAAGGGAAGCTCAGCAATCAGCCCCAGCATTTT
few | TRBJ2-3 | TRBV21-1 | 13 | . | CASIRKLTDTQYF | TGTGCCAGCATTAGGAAGCTCACAGATACGCAGTATTTT
many | TRBJ2-2 | TRBV12-3/TRBV12-4 | 14 | . | CASEPGFNTGELFF | TGTGCCAGTGAGCCGGGATTCAACACCGGGGAGCTGTTTTTT
. | TRBJ2-1 | TRBV7-6 | 12 | . | CASSRLINEQFF | TGTGCCAGCAGCCGGCTGATCAATGAGCAGTTCTTC
many | TRBJ1-1 | TRBV29-1 | 13 | . | CSVGPRRNTEAFF | TGCAGCGTTGGTCCTCGGCGGAACACTGAAGCTTTCTTT
. | TRBJ2-1 | TRBV6-2/TRBV6-3 | 15 | . | CASSYRGRKQLVQFF | TGTGCCAGCAGTTATCGGGGACGCAAGCAGTTGGTGCAGTTCTTC
. | TRBJ1-6 | TRBV6-5 | 17 | TRBD1 | CASSYFRDRAIDSPLHF | TGTGCCAGCAGTTACTTTCGAGACAGGGCTATCGATTCACCCCTCCACTTT
many | TRBJ1-1 | TRBV5-1 | 14 | . | CASSLLGQNTEAFF | TGCGCCAGCAGCTTGTTGGGGCAGAACACTGAAGCTTTCTTT
few | TRBJ2-3 | TRBV6-2/TRBV6-3 | 15 | TRBD2 | CASSSLAGEADTQYF | TGTGCCAGCAGTTCCCTAGCGGGAGAGGCCGATACGCAGTATTTT
few | TRBJ1-5 | TRBV12-3/TRBV12-4 | 14 | . | CASSSTVSNQPQHF | TGTGCCAGCAGTTCGACAGTTAGCAATCAGCCCCAGCATTTT
. | TRBJ1-6 | TRBV5-1 | 15 | . | CASSPGGQRNSPLHF | TGCGCCAGCAGCCCCGGAGGACAGAGGAATTCACCCCTCCACTTT
many | TRBJ2-3 | TRBV12-3/TRBV12-4 | 17 | . | CASSFGERRTSTDTQYF | TGTGCCAGCAGTTTCGGGGAGCGGAGAACCAGCACAGATACGCAGTATTTT
few | TRBJ2-3 | TRBV4-2 | 17 | TRBD2 | CASSQNQRGGSTDTQYF | TGTGCCAGCAGCCAAAATCAGCGGGGGGGCAGCACAGATACGCAGTATTTT